The clone carrying this T cell receptor (beta chain) has at least ten counts. This sample stems from a study of HIV-infected children after antiretroviral therapy interruption. Losses at the gene ends were 0 bases for V and 5 bases for J; bases not matched to a gene: 8. The CDR3 contains 15 residues. Germline lookup yields CDR1 DFQATT and CDR2 SNEGSKA (reference sequence). Unique molecular identifiers were included in an RNA-based 3' RACE TCR library. TCRdb ran MiXCR on the 3' RACE reads and lists one entry per CDR3 protein. The sample has about 89,000 distinct CDR3 sequences; approximately 6.9% are singletons. Described treatment: PENTA 11 planned treatment interruption arm or continuous ART arm.

This sequence originates from a pool of human donors with HIV. Specimen: CD45RA+ CD4+ T cells from PBMCs, pooled from several time points, collected from a donor given antiretroviral therapy, either interrupted or continuous. Subset: naive CD4+ CD45RA+ CD45RO- T cells. The chain is built from TRBV20-1 and TRBJ2-5; 8 bases align to TRBD2. The CDR3 is CSARDWTGGQETQYF. DNA of the CDR3: TGCAGTGCTAGAGATTGGACGGGGGGGCAGGAGACCCAGTACTTC.